This TCR beta chain derives from a study of blood T cell repertoires in COVID-19. This CDR3 is built from 12 residues. In germline, CDR1 is GTSNPN, CDR2 SVGIG (reference sequence). In regard to this clone: One junction end does not reproduce the germline sequence, and a read error may be involved.

Sequenced by immunoSEQ multiplex PCR; TCRdb stores in-frame clones only, minus some. The table shows under 300,000 clones, with roughly four fifths occurring only once. Sequenced input: peripheral blood. J is TRBJ2-4 and V is TRBV30; a weak D match, TRBD1 (5 bases). The TCR originated in a woman aged 60 to 75 with active or convalescent COVID-19. The CDR3 region has the DNA TGTGCCTGGAGTCCCCAAGGGGCACGCAGCCACTTC. Translating it yields CAWSPQGARSHF.